There are a few counts of the clone carrying this T cell receptor (beta chain). Its antigen remains unidentified. Clones were sequenced by immunoSEQ multiplex PCR, and TCRdb holds only the in-frame ones, with some missing. This sample has roughly 150,000 clones, with around 93% found just once. This entry comes from a study of T cell responses to AZD1222 COVID-19 vaccine. Study observations and caveats: The CD4 TCRs associated with vaccination extended across spike and predominated at 160-218 and 743-854. Repertoires were collected only later (after the peak T cell response had occurred).

Per the germline V gene, CDR1 is SGHNT and CDR2 is YYREEE (reference sequence). Unmatched junction bases numbered 4, after V lost 0 bases and J lost 9 bases. This CDR3 has 15 amino acids. This TCR derives from an adult in good health. This specimen was peripheral blood, taken on day 0 of AZD1222 vaccination. The chain employs TRBV5-4 and TRBJ2-1, with 12 bases that match TRBD2. In nucleotides, the CDR3 is TGTGCCAGCAGCTTGGCCCCTAGCGGGGGGGGTGAGCAGTTCTTC. Its protein is CASSLAPSGGGEQFF.